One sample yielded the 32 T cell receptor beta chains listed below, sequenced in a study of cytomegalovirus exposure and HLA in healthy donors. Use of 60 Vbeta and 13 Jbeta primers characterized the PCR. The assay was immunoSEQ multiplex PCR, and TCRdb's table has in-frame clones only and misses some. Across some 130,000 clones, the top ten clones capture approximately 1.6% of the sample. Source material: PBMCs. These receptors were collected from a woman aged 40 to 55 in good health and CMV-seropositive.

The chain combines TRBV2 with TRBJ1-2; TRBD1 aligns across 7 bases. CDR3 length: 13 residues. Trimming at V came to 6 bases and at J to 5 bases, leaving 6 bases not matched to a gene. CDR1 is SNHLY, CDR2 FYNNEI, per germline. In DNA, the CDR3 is TGTGCCAGCAGGGCCGGGACAGAATATGGCTACACCTTC. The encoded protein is CASRAGTEYGYTF.

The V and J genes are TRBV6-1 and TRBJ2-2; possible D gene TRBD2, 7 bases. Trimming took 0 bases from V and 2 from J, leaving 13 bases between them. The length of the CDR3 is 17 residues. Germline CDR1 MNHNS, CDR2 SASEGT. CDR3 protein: CASSEAGGGTNTGELFF. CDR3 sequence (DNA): TGTGCCAGCAGTGAAGCGGGAGGGGGAACTAACACCGGGGAGCTGTTTTTT.

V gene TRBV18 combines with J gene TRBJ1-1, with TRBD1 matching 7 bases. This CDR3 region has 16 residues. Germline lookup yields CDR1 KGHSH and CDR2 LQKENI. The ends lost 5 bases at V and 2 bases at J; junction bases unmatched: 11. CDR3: CASSSTGNVRNTEAFF. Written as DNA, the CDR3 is TGTGCCAGCTCATCGACAGGGAATGTTAGAAACACTGAAGCTTTCTTT.

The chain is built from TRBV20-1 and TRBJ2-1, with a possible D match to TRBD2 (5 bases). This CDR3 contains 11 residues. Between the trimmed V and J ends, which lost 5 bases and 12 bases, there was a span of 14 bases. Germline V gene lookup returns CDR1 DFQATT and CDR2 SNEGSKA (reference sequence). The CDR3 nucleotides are TGCAGTGCTGCCTTCGAGGCGGGGCAGTTCTTC. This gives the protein CSAAFEAGQFF.

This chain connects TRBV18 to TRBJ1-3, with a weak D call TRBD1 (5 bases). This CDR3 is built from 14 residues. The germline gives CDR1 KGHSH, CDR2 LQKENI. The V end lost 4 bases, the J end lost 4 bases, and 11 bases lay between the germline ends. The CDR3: CASSLETGGNTIYF. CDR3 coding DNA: TGTGCCAGCTCACTAGAAACAGGCGGAAACACCATATATTTT.

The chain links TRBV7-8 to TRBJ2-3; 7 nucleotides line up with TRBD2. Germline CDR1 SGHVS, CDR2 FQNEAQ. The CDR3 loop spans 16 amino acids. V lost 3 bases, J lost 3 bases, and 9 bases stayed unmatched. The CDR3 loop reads CASSFKLAEPTDTQYF. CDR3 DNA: TGTGCCAGCAGCTTTAAGCTAGCGGAACCAACAGATACGCAGTATTTT.

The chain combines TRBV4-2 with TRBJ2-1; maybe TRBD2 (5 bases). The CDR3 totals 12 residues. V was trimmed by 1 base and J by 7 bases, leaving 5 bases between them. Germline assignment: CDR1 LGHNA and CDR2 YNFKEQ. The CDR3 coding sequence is TGTGCCAGCAGCCAAGCGGGGAATGAGCAGTTCTTC. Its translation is CASSQAGNEQFF.

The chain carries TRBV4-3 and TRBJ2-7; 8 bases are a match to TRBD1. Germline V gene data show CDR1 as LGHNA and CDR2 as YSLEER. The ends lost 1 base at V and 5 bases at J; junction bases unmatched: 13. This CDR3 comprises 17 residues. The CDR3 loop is CASSQGFGLTGEDEQYF. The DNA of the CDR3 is TGCGCCAGCAGCCAAGGGTTCGGCTTGACAGGGGAGGACGAGCAGTACTTC.

The CDR3 DNA reads TGCGCCAGCAGCCGTGGACAGGGAAGTTACTATGGCTACACCTTC. It encodes CASSRGQGSYYGYTF. J is TRBJ1-2 and V is TRBV5-1; 8 bases are shared with TRBD1. CDR1 and CDR2 from the germline V gene are SGHRS and YFSETQ. The CDR3 is made up of 15 amino acids. The J segment lost 3 bases and the V segment lost 4 bases, leaving 8 bases of the junction unmatched.

The CDR3 here is CASSPVGLAEETQYF. The CDR3 DNA reads TGTGCCAGCTCACCTGTGGGACTAGCGGAAGAGACCCAGTACTTC. V gene TRBV18 combines with J gene TRBJ2-5; 11 nucleotides line up with TRBD2. Germline V gives CDR1 KGHSH, CDR2 LQKENI. CDR3 length: 15 amino acids. V was pared by 3 bases and J by 3 bases, with 3 bases of the junction left unmatched.

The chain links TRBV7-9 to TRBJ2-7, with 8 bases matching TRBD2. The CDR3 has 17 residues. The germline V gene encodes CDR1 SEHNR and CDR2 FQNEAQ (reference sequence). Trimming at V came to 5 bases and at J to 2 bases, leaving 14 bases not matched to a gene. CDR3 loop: CASSPPQITSGAYEQYF. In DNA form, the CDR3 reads TGTGCCAGCAGCCCCCCCCAGATCACTAGCGGAGCCTACGAGCAGTACTTC. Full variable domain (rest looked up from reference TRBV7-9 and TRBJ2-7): DTGVSQNPRHKITKRGQNVTFRCDPISEHNRLYWYRQTLGQGPEFLTYFQNEAQLEKSRLLSDRFSAERPKGSFSTLEIQRTEQGDSAMYLCASSPPQITSGAYEQYFGPGTRLTVT.

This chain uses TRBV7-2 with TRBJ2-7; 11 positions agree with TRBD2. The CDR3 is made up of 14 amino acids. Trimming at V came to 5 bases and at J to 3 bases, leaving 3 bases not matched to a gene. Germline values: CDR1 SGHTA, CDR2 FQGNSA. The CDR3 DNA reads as TGTGCCAGCAGCCCCGGGACTAGCGGCTACGAGCAGTACTTC. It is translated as CASSPGTSGYEQYF.

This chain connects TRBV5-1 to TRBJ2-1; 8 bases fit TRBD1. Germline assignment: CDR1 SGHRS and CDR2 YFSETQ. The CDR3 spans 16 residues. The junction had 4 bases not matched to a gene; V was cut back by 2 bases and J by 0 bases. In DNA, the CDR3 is TGCGCCAGCAGCTTAACAGGGGGAAGCTCCTACAATGAGCAGTTCTTC. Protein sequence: CASSLTGGSSYNEQFF.

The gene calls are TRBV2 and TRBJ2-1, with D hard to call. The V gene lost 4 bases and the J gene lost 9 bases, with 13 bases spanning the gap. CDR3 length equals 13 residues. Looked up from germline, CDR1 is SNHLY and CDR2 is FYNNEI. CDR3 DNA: TGTGCCAGCAGTGCATCAGGATTTGCTGAGCAGTTCTTC. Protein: CASSASGFAEQFF. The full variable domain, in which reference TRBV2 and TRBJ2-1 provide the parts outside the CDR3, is EPEVTQTPSHQVTQMGQEVILRCVPISNHLYFYWYRQILGQKVEFLVSFYNNEISEKSEIFDDQFSVERPDGSNFTLKIRSTKLEDSAMYFCASSASGFAEQFFGPGTRLTVL.

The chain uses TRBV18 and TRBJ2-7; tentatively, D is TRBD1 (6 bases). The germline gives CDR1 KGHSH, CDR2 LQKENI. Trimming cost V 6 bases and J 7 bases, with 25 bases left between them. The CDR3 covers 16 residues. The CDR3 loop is CASSESGQTGSREQYF. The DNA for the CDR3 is TGTGCCAGCTCGGAATCTGGGCAAACAGGGTCACGGGAGCAGTACTTC. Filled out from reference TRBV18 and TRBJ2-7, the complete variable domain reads NAGVMQNPRHLVRRRGQEARLRCSPMKGHSHVYWYRQLPEEGLKFMVYLQKENIIDESGMPKERFSAEFPKEGPSILRIQQVVRGDSAAYFCASSESGQTGSREQYFGPGTRLTVT.

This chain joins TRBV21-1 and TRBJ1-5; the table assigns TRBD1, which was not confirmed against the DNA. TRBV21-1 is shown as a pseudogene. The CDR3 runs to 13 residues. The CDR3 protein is CASSKWDSGTQHF. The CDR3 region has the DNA TGTGCCAGCAGCAAATGGGACAGTGGGACCCAGCATTTT.

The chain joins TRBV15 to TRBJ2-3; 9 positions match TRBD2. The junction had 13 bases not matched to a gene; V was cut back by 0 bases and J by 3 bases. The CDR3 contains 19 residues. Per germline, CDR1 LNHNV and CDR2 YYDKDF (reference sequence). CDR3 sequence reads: CATSRDLSLAGGLTDTQYF. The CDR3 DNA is TGTGCCACCAGCAGAGATCTCTCCCTGGCGGGAGGGCTTACAGATACGCAGTATTTT. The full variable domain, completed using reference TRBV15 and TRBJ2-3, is DAMVIQNPRYQVTQFGKPVTLSCSQTLNHNVMYWYQQKSSQAPKLLFHYYDKDFNNEADTPDNFQSRRPNTSFCFLDIRSPGLGDTAMYLCATSRDLSLAGGLTDTQYFGPGTRLTVL.

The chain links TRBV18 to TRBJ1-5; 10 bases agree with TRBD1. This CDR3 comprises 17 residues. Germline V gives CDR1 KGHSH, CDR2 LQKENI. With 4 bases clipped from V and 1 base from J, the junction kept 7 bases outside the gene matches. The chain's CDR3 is CASSLDGTGVSNQPQHF. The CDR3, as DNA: TGTGCCAGCTCACTCGACGGGACAGGGGTAAGCAATCAGCCCCAGCATTTT.

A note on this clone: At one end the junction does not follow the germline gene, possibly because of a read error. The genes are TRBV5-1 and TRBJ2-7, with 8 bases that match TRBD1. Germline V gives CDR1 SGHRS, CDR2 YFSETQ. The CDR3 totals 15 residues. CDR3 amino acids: CASSLDDRGFYERYF. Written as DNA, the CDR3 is TGCGCCAGCAGCTTGGACGACAGGGGCTTCTACGAGCGGTACTTC.

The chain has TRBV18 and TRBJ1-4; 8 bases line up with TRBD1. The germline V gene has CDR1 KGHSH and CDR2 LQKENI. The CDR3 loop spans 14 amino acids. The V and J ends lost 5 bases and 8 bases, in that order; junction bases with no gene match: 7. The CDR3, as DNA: TGTGCCAGCTCAAAGGCCAGGGGGCTGGAAAAACTGTTTTTT. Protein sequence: CASSKARGLEKLFF. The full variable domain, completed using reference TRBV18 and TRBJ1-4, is NAGVMQNPRHLVRRRGQEARLRCSPMKGHSHVYWYRQLPEEGLKFMVYLQKENIIDESGMPKERFSAEFPKEGPSILRIQQVVRGDSAAYFCASSKARGLEKLFFGSGTQLSVL.

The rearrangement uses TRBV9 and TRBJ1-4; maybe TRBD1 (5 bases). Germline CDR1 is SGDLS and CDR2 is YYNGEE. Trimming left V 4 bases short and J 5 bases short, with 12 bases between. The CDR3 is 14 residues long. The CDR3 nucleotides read TGTGCCAGCAGCCCAGGGAGGCTAAATGAAAAACTGTTTTTT. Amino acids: CASSPGRLNEKLFF.

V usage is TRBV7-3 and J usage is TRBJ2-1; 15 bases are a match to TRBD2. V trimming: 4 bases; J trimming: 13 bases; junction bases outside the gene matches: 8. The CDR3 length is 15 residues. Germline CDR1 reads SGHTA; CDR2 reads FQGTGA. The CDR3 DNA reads TGTGCCAGCAGCTCAATGGGACTAGCGGGAGGTTACCAGTTCTTC. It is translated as CASSSMGLAGGYQFF.

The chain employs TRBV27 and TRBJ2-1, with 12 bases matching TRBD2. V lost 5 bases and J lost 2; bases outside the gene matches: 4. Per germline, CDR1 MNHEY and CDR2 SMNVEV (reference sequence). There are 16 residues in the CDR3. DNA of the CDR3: TGTGCCAGCAGTGGATGGACTAGCGGGGCCTACAATGAGCAGTTCTTC. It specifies CASSGWTSGAYNEQFF.

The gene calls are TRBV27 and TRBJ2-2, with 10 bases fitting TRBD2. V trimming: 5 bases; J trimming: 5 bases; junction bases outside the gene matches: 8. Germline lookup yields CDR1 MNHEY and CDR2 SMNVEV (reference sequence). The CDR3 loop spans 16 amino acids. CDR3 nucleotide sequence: TGTGCCAGCAGTCCCAGAATAGCGGGAGGAACCGGGGAGCTGTTTTTT. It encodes CASSPRIAGGTGELFF.

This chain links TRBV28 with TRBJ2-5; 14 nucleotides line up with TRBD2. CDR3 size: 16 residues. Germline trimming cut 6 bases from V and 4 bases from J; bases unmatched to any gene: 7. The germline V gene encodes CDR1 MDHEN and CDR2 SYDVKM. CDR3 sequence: CASSLGLAGGGETQYF. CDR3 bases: TGTGCCAGCAGCCTCGGACTAGCGGGAGGAGGAGAGACCCAGTACTTC. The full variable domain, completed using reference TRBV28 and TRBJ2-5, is DVKVTQSSRYLVKRTGEKVFLECVQDMDHENMFWYRQDPGLGLRLIYFSYDVKMKEKGDIPEGYSVSREKKERFSLILESASTNQTSMYLCASSLGLAGGGETQYFGPGTRLLVL.

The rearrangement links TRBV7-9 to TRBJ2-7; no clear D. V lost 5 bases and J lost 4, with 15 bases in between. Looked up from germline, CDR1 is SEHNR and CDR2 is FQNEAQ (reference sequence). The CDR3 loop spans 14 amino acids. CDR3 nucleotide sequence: TGTGCCAGCAGCCCCCCGGCTAGAGTTTACGAGCAGTACTTC. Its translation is CASSPPARVYEQYF.

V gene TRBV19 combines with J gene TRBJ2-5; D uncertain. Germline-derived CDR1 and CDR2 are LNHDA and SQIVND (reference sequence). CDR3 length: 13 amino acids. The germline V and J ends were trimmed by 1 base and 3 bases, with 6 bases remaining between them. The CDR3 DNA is TGTGCCAGTAGTATAGGGTCAGAAGAGACCCAGTACTTC. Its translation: CASSIGSEETQYF.

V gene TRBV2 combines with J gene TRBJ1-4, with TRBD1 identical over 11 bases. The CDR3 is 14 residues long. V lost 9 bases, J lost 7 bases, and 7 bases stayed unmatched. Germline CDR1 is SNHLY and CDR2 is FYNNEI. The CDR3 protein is CASGQGALVEKLFF. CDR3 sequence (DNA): TGTGCCAGTGGACAGGGGGCTTTGGTTGAAAAACTGTTTTTT.

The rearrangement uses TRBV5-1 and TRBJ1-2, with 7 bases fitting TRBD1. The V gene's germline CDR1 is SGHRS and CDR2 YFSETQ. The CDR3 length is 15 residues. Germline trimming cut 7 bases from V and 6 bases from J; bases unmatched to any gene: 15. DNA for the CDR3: TGCGCCAGCCAGGAGTTTCAGGGGGTGGTCGATGGCTACACCTTC. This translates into CASQEFQGVVDGYTF.

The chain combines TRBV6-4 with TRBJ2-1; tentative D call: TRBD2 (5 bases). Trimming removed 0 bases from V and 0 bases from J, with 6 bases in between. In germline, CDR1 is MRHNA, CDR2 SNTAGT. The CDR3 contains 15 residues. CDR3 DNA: TGTGCCAGCAGTGACTCTGAGGGCTCCTACAATGAGCAGTTCTTC. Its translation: CASSDSEGSYNEQFF.

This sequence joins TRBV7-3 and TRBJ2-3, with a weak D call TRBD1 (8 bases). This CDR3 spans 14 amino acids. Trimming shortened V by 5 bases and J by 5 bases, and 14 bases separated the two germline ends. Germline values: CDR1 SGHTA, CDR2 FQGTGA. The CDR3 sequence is CASSRTGGEDTQYF. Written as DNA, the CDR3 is TGTGCCAGCAGCCGAACAGGGGGGGAAGATACGCAGTATTTT.

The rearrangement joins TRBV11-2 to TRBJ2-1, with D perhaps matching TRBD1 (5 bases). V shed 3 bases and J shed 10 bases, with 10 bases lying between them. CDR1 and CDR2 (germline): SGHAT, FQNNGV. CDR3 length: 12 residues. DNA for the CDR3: TGTGCCAGCAGCTTGGGGCAGTGGGAGCAGTTCTTC. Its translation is CASSLGQWEQFF.